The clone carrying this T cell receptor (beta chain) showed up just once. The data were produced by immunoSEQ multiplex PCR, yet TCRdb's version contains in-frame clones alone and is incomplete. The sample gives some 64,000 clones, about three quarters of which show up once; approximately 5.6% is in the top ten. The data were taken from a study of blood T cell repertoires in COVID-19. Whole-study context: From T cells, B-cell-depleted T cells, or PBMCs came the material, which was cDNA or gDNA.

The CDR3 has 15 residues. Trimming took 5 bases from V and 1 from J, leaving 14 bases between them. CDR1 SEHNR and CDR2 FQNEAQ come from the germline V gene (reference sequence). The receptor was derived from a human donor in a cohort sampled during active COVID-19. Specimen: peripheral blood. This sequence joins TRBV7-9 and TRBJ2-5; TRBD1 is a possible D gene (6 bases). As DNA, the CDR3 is TGTGCCAGCAGCCCCCTCGGACAGACCCAAGAGACCCAGTACTTC. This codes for CASSPLGQTQETQYF.